This TCR beta chain was observed in a study of PD-L1 blockade in urothelial cancer. Study summary: Patients with male sex and bladder-origin urothelial cancer accounted for about 85% of the roughly 30 enrolled. Median T cell yield from blood was 130,000 to 150,000.

Clones were sequenced by immunoSEQ multiplex PCR, and TCRdb holds only the in-frame ones, with some missing. The data contain tens of thousands of clones, 82% of them singletons. The clonotype comes from a man between 65 and 79 years old with urothelial cancer. The material was PBMCs, obtained around atezolizumab (anti-PD-L1) treatment.

Written as DNA, the CDR3 is TGTGCCAGCAGTTCCCCGGGAGGGCAGCTACGGGAGCAGTACTTC. Its translation: CASSSPGGQLREQYF. The chain links TRBV28 to TRBJ2-7; the match to TRBD2 covers 8 bases. V shed 4 bases and J 7 bases; nucleotides not matched to a gene: 12. From germline, CDR1 is MDHEN and CDR2 SYDVKM. This CDR3 region has 15 residues.